The 19 T cell receptor beta chains below come from one sample, sequenced in a study of vaccination and CD4 T cells after COVID-19. Described treatment: approximately 9-day PBMC culture with coronavirus spike peptide pools or control peptides (ViraFEST assay). No cognate antigen is known for these TCRs. Researchers used the Oncomine TCR Beta short-read assay to sequence DNA from cultured CD4+ T cells. TCRdb ran MiXCR on the PCR reads and lists one entry per CDR3 protein. The repertoire includes roughly 4,200 distinct CDR3 sequences, 15% to 20% of them detected once, and approximately 26% sits in the top ten. Sequenced sample: CD4+ T cells from blood, cultured in vitro. These TCRs come from a human donor who had recovered from COVID-19.

The chain couples TRBV3-1 to TRBJ2-5; the match to TRBD1 covers 11 bases. In germline, CDR1 is LGHDT, CDR2 YNNKEL (reference sequence). The CDR3 sequence is 15 residues long. J gave up 3 bases and V 4 bases, and 4 bases lay outside the gene matches. For the CDR3, the DNA is TGTGCCAGCAGCCTCTGGACAGGGGGCGAAGAGACCCAGTACTTC. This translates into CASSLWTGGEETQYF.

In this sample, this clonotype turned up a few times. The CDR3 DNA follows: TGTGCCAGCTGCAGTTTATATCCACGGATAACTGGGGCCAACGTCCTGACTTTC. Translated: CASCSLYPRITGANVLTF. The chain couples TRBV27 to TRBJ2-6; the D is unclear. Germline CDR1 and CDR2: MNHEY and SMNVEV (reference sequence). This CDR3 spans 18 amino acids. Trimming stripped 8 bases from V and 2 bases from J, with 22 bases between.

The chain carries TRBV5-5 and TRBJ1-3, with 7 bases matching TRBD1. With V trimmed by 1 base and J by 0 bases, 16 bases remained unmatched. The CDR3 has 20 amino acids. Germline V lookup: CDR1 SGHKS, CDR2 YYEKEE (reference sequence). The CDR3 DNA follows: TGTGCCAGCAGCTTGCGGCACACAGGGGCTACTCTTTCCTCTGGAAACACCATATATTTT. Its translation: CASSLRHTGATLSSGNTIYF.

V and J are TRBV14 and TRBJ1-1; D is ambiguous. Trimming took 11 bases from V and 4 from J, leaving 14 bases between them. Germline values: CDR1 SGHDN, CDR2 FVKESK. The CDR3 contains 12 residues. In DNA form, the CDR3 reads TGTGCCGTTCGCGGGCGCGGCACTGAAGCTTTCTTT. Protein product: CAVRGRGTEAFF.

V gene TRBV3-1 combines with J gene TRBJ1-1, with D perhaps matching TRBD1 (5 bases). Germline loops: CDR1 LGHDT, CDR2 YNNKEL (reference sequence). V lost 5 bases and J lost 11, with 15 bases in between. The length of the CDR3 is 12 residues. The CDR3 nucleotides are TGTGCCAGCAGCTACCAGGGTGTGGGGGCTTTCTTT. This gives the protein CASSYQGVGAFF.

This clonotype is labeled medium-sized. The chain employs TRBV6-1 and TRBJ2-5; 9 bases map to TRBD2. The CDR3 has 15 residues. Germline lookup yields CDR1 MNHNS and CDR2 SASEGT. The trim removed 6 bases at V and 3 bases at J, leaving 8 bases unmatched. CDR3 region: CASSRAGGLEETQYF. The CDR3 nucleotides read TGTGCCAGCAGCAGAGCGGGGGGCCTCGAAGAGACCCAGTACTTC.

The chain has TRBV9 and TRBJ1-5; no reliable D call. The CDR3 contains 13 residues. V was cut by 3 bases and J by 5 bases, with 9 bases left in between. CDR1 SGDLS and CDR2 YYNGEE come from the germline V gene. Here the CDR3 DNA reads TGTGCCAGCAGCGGAGGAATAGATCAGCCCCAGCATTTT. It translates to CASSGGIDQPQHF.

This clonotype was counted a few times. The V and J genes are TRBV7-9 and TRBJ1-1; D unclear. Germline V CDR1 and CDR2: SEHNR, FQNEAQ (reference sequence). The CDR3 spans 14 residues. V shed 5 bases and J shed 1 base, with 11 bases lying between them. In DNA, the CDR3 is TGTGCCAGCAGCCCGGATGGACCGAACACTGAAGCTTTCTTT. As protein: CASSPDGPNTEAFF.

By sample fraction, this clonotype is large. The gene calls are TRBV11-2 and TRBJ2-1; 9 bases are a match to TRBD2. Germline V gives CDR1 SGHAT, CDR2 FQNNGV. The trim removed 1 base at V and 8 bases at J, leaving 6 bases unmatched. The CDR3 totals 15 residues. Here the CDR3 reads CASSLGAGGRHEQFF. For the CDR3, the DNA is TGTGCCAGCAGCTTAGGGGCGGGGGGGCGGCATGAGCAGTTCTTC. The whole variable domain, remainder taken from reference TRBV11-2 and TRBJ2-1, is EAGVAQSPRYKIIEKRQSVAFWCNPISGHATLYWYQQILGQGPKLLIQFQNNGVVDDSQLPKDRFSAERLKGVDSTLKIQPAKLEDSAVYLCASSLGAGGRHEQFFGPGTRLTVL.

The sample holds a few counts of this clonotype. This chain links TRBV12-3 or TRBV12-4 with TRBJ1-5, with D uncertain. The CDR3 is 12 amino acids. V was trimmed by 3 bases and J by 6 bases, leaving 6 bases between them. The CDR3 DNA follows: TGTGCCAGCAGTTTCCCCTCTCAGCCCCAGCATTTT. Its translation is CASSFPSQPQHF.

This clonotype appeared a few times. This chain connects TRBV30 to TRBJ2-1; D might be TRBD2 (5 bases). The CDR3 is 15 residues long. Germline loops: CDR1 GTSNPN, CDR2 SVGIG (reference sequence). Trimming took off 3 bases at V and 0 bases at J, with 12 bases between the two ends. The CDR3: CAWRLGYSSYNEQFF. CDR3 DNA: TGTGCCTGGAGACTAGGGTACTCCTCCTACAATGAGCAGTTCTTC.

This clonotype has more than one count but fewer than ten. The rearrangement uses TRBV6-4 and TRBJ2-2; TRBD2 is a possible D gene (6 bases). Between the trimmed V and J ends, which lost 11 bases and 0 bases, there was a span of 13 bases. This CDR3 is built from 14 residues. Germline V gene sequence: CDR1 MRHNA, CDR2 SNTAGT. The CDR3 spells CAGGTPPNTGELFF. CDR3 in DNA: TGTGCCGGAGGGACGCCTCCGAACACCGGGGAGCTGTTTTTT.

The chain is built from TRBV9 and TRBJ1-5, with 9 bases that match TRBD1. The CDR3 contains 15 residues. J gave up 7 bases and V 3 bases, and 8 bases lay outside the gene matches. Germline CDR1 and CDR2: SGDLS and YYNGEE. Here the CDR3 reads CASSGSGTGIQPQHF. The CDR3 DNA sequence: TGTGCCAGCAGCGGCTCCGGGACAGGGATCCAGCCCCAGCATTTT.

DNA for the CDR3: TGTGCCAGCAGTCCCTTGGGGGGTAACTATGGCTACACCTTC. Translated, it gives CASSPLGGNYGYTF. The chain joins TRBV6-1 to TRBJ1-2; a weak D match, TRBD1 (5 bases). The CDR3 contains 14 residues. Germline CDR1 reads MNHNS; CDR2 reads SASEGT. V lost 5 bases and J lost 1, with 11 bases in between.

As for this clonotype: An end of the junction does not agree with germline; a read error may underlie this. The chain employs TRBV20-1 and TRBJ1-3; D gene uncertain. This CDR3 is 17 amino acids long. The germline V gene has CDR1 DFQATT and CDR2 SNEGSKA (reference sequence). The CDR3 coding sequence is TGCAGTGCTAGAGCCCGCTTCGGCCTTGGTCCTGGAAACACCGTATATTTT. Translated: CSARARFGLGPGNTVYF.

This clonotype has only a few counts. The chain uses TRBV6-1 and TRBJ1-6, with 8 bases aligning to TRBD1. The CDR3 contains 15 residues. Trimming at V came to 7 bases and at J to 6 bases, leaving 8 bases not matched to a gene. Germline values: CDR1 MNHNS, CDR2 SASEGT. The CDR3: CASKQGGRGNSPLHF. In DNA, the CDR3 is TGTGCCAGCAAACAGGGGGGTCGCGGTAATTCACCCCTCCACTTT.

This clonotype was counted only a few times. The rearrangement uses TRBV20-1 and TRBJ2-3; D ambiguous. The germline V gene encodes CDR1 DFQATT and CDR2 SNEGSKA (reference sequence). V was clipped by 3 bases and J by 3 bases, with 13 bases between them. The CDR3 length is 14 residues. CDR3 loop: CSASRDRITDTQYF. The CDR3 DNA reads TGCAGTGCTAGTAGGGATAGGATTACAGATACGCAGTATTTT.

J is TRBJ2-1 and V is TRBV2, with TRBD1 as a possible D gene (5 bases). The CDR3 runs to 13 residues. CDR1 is SNHLY, CDR2 FYNNEI, per germline. V lost 10 bases and J lost 3, with 13 bases in between. The CDR3 nucleotides read TGTGCCACCAAGGGGCGGATCTACAATGAGCAGTTCTTC. This translates into CATKGRIYNEQFF.

In this sample, this clonotype is medium-sized (0.01 to 0.1%). The J gene is TRBJ1-5, the V gene TRBV5-1, with 9 bases matching TRBD1. J gave up 4 bases and V 0 bases, and 8 bases lay outside the gene matches. In germline, CDR1 is SGHRS, CDR2 YFSETQ. This CDR3 has 17 amino acids. CDR3 DNA sequence: TGCGCCAGCAGCTTGGGGACAGGGGATGTAGCAAATCAGCCCCAGCATTTT. Translation: CASSLGTGDVANQPQHF.